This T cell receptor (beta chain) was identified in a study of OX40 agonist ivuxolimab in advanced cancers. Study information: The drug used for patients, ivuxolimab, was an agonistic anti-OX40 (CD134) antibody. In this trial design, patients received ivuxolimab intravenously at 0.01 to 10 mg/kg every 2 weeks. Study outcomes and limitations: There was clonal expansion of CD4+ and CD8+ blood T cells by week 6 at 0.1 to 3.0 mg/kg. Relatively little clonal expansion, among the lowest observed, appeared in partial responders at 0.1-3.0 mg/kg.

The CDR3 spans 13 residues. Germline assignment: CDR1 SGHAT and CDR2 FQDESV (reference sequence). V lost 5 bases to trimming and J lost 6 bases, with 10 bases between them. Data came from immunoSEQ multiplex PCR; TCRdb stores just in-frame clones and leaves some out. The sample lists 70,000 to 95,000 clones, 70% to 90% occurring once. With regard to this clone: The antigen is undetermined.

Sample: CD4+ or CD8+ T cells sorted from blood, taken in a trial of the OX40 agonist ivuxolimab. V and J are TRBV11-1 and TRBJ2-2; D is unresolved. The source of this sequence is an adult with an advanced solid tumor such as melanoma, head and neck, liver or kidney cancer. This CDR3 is CASSLGSAGELFF. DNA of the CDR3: TGTGCCAGCAGCCTAGGTAGTGCCGGGGAGCTGTTTTTT.